The rows below give T cell receptor beta chains drawn from one sample of a study of control samples from healthy donors and cancer patients. Sequenced by immunoSEQ multiplex PCR; TCRdb stores in-frame clones only, minus some. The sample lists roughly 88,000 clones; 70% to 90% were seen once. The sequenced sample consisted of blood. The receptors here all came from a man aged 25 to 40 in good health. Both conserved end residues are part of each CDR3. D genes are given only for firm matches. Only part of the rows carry a size: once, few, many, or a class if the clone is expanded.

V	D	size	J	length	CDR3	DNA
TRBV5-1	-	-	TRBJ1-1	14	CASIPTPGNTEAFF	TGCGCCAGCATCCCGACTCCAGGGAACACTGAAGCTTTCTTT
TRBV7-6	-	-	TRBJ2-5	13	CASSLGVGETQYF	TGTGCCAGCAGTCTAGGGGTGGGGGAGACCCAGTACTTC
TRBV25-1	-	-	TRBJ2-7	15	CASSGKTGWFGEQYF	TGTGCCAGCAGTGGAAAAACAGGGTGGTTCGGCGAGCAGTACTTC
TRBV6-5	-	-	TRBJ1-2	16	CASSYGPEDSIYGYTF	TGTGCCAGCAGTTACGGCCCTGAGGACTCGATCTATGGCTACACCTTC
TRBV3-1/TRBV3-2	TRBD1	-	TRBJ1-2	13	CASSRTGGYGYTF	TGTGCCAGCAGCAGGACAGGGGGCTATGGCTACACCTTC
TRBV6-4	TRBD1	-	TRBJ2-3	14	CATGQGGDTDTQYF	TGTGCCACCGGACAGGGGGGTGACACAGATACGCAGTATTTT
TRBV5-1	-	-	TRBJ2-2	15	CASSWRSERTGELFF	TGCGCCAGCAGCTGGCGATCGGAACGCACCGGGGAGCTGTTTTTT
TRBV18	-	few	TRBJ2-5	15	CASSPNRVNQETQYF	TGTGCCAGCTCGCCCAACAGGGTTAACCAAGAGACCCAGTACTTC
TRBV7-2	TRBD1	-	TRBJ1-5	16	CASSPGDRVGNQPQHF	TGTGCCAGCAGCCCAGGGGACAGGGTGGGCAATCAGCCCCAGCATTTT
TRBV5-4	-	-	TRBJ2-3	15	CASSLGVGGTDTQYF	TGTGCCAGCAGCTTGGGGGTCGGCGGCACAGATACGCAGTATTTT
TRBV6-5	-	-	TRBJ2-7	13	CASSRSDSYEQYF	TGTGCCAGCAGCCGCTCCGACAGTTACGAGCAGTACTTC
TRBV19	-	few	TRBJ1-6	14	CASRYTPYNSPLHF	TGTGCCAGTAGGTACACACCTTATAATTCACCCCTCCACTTT
TRBV5-1	-	-	TRBJ2-7	14	CASSLVGSSYEQYF	TGCGCCAGCAGCTTGGTGGGGTCCTCCTACGAGCAGTACTTC
TRBV5-6	TRBD1	-	TRBJ2-7	15	CASSLGGQGLDEQYF	TGTGCCAGCAGCTTGGGGGGACAGGGTCTTGACGAGCAGTACTTC
TRBV25-1	-	-	TRBJ2-3	14	CASSDRSSTDTQYF	TGTGCCAGCAGTGACAGATCTAGCACAGATACGCAGTATTTT
TRBV19	-	-	TRBJ1-1	13	CATNVATSPEAFF	TGTGCCACCAACGTAGCCACATCCCCTGAAGCTTTCTTT
TRBV25-1	TRBD1	few	TRBJ2-3	16	CASTGQDKPSTDTQYF	TGTGCCAGCACGGGACAGGACAAACCTAGCACAGATACGCAGTATTTT
TRBV5-1	-	many	TRBJ2-2	12	CASIENTGELFF	TGCGCCAGCATCGAGAACACCGGGGAGCTGTTTTTT
TRBV6-5	TRBD1	-	TRBJ1-2	14	CASSYSAGGGGYTF	TGTGCCAGCAGTTACTCAGCAGGGGGCGGTGGCTACACCTTC
TRBV6-6	-	once	TRBJ1-5	15	CASSYREGSSQPQHF	TGTGCCAGCAGTTACAGGGAAGGAAGCAGCCAGCCCCAGCATTTT
TRBV9	TRBD2	-	TRBJ2-3	19	CASSVGLAGGQWVADTQYF	TGTGCCAGCAGCGTAGGCCTAGCGGGGGGACAATGGGTAGCAGATACGCAGTATTTT
TRBV4-2	-	-	TRBJ2-2	14	CASSQGIGPGELFF	TGTGCCAGCAGCCAAGGCATTGGGCCCGGGGAGCTGTTTTTT
TRBV29-1	-	-	TRBJ2-7	13	CSARQGSGGEQYF	TGCAGCGCCCGACAGGGATCCGGGGGCGAGCAGTACTTC
TRBV6-2/TRBV6-3	TRBD2	few	TRBJ2-3	16	CASSYLARGEPDTQYF	TGTGCCAGCAGTTATCTTGCGCGGGGGGAACCAGATACGCAGTATTTT
TRBV9	-	-	TRBJ1-3	14	CASSVEMLGNTIYF	TGTGCCAGCAGCGTAGAGATGTTGGGAAACACCATATATTTT
TRBV7-9	TRBD1	-	TRBJ1-4	14	CASSMGQGNEKLFF	TGTGCCAGCAGCATGGGACAGGGGAATGAAAAACTGTTTTTT
TRBV2	-	once	TRBJ2-1	14	CASSDRGRYNEQFF	TGTGCCAGCAGTGACAGGGGAAGATACAATGAGCAGTTCTTC
TRBV2	TRBD2	-	TRBJ2-7	14	CASRISRGAYEQYF	TGTGCCAGCCGCATCTCCCGGGGGGCCTACGAGCAGTACTTC
TRBV6-5	-	-	TRBJ2-5	14	CASRGGGGKETQYF	TGTGCCAGCAGGGGGGGAGGGGGTAAGGAGACCCAGTACTTC